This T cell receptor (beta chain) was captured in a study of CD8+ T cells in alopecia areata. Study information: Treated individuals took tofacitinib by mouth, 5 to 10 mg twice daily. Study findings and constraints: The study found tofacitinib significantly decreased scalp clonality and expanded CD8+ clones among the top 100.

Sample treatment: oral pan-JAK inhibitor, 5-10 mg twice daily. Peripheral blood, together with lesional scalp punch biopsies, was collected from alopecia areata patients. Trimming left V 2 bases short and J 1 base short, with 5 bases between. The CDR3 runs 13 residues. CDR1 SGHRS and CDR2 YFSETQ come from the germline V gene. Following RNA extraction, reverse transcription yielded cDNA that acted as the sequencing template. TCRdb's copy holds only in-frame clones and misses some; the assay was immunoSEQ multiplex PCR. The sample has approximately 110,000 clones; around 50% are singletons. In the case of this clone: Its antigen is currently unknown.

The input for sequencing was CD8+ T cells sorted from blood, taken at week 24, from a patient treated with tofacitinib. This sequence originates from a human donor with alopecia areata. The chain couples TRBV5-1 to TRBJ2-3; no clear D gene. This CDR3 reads CASSFRRTDTQYF. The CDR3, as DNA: TGCGCCAGCAGCTTCCGGCGCACAGATACGCAGTATTTT.